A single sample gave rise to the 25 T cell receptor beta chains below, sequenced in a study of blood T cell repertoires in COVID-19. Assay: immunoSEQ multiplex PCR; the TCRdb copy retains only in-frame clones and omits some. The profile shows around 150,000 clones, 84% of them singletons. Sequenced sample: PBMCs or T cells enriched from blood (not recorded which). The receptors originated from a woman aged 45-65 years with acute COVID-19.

CDR3 in amino acids: CASSPPPGTGSTEAFF. CDR3 coding DNA: TGTGCCAGCAGTCCACCACCCGGGACAGGGTCCACTGAAGCTTTCTTT. The gene calls are TRBV28 and TRBJ1-1, with TRBD1 matching 9 bases. The germline CDR1 and CDR2 sequences are MDHEN and SYDVKM. V lost 5 bases, J lost 4 bases, and 11 bases stayed unmatched. CDR3 length: 16 amino acids.

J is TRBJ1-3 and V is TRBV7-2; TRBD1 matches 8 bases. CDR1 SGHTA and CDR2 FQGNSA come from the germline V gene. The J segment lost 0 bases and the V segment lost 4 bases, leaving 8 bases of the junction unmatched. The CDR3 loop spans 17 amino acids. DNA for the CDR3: TGTGCCAGCAGCTCCCGGACAGGGCCCAACTCTGGAAACACCATATATTTT. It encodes CASSSRTGPNSGNTIYF.

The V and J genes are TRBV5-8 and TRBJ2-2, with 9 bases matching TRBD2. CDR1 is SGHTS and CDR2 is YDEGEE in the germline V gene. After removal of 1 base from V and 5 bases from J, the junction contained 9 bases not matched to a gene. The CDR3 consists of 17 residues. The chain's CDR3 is CASSLYWASGITGELFF. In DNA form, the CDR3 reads TGTGCCAGCAGCTTGTATTGGGCTAGCGGGATAACCGGGGAGCTGTTTTTT.

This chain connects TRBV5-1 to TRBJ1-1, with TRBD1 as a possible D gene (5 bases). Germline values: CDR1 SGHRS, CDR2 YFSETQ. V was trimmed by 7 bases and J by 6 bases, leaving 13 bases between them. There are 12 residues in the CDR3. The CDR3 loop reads CASRLGEAEAFF. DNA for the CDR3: TGCGCCAGCCGGCTGGGGGAGGCTGAAGCTTTCTTT.

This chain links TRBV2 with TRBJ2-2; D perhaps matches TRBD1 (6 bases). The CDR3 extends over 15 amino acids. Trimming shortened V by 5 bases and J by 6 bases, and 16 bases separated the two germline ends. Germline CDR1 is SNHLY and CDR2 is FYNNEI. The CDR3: CASSQDRGRAGELFF. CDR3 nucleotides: TGTGCCAGCAGTCAGGACAGAGGGCGCGCCGGGGAGCTGTTTTTT.

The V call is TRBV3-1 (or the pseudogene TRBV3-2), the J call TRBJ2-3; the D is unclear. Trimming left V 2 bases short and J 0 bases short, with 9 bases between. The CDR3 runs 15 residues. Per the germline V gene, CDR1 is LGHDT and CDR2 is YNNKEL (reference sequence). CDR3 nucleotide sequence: TGTGCCAGCAGCCAAATCTCCGGGAGCACAGATACGCAGTATTTT. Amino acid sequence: CASSQISGSTDTQYF.

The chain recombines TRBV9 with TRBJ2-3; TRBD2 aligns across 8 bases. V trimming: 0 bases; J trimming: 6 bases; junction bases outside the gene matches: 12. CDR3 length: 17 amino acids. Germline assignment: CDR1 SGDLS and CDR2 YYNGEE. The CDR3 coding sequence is TGTGCCAGCAGCGTAGCCGGAGCGGGAGTGGGAACGGATACGCAGTATTTT. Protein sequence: CASSVAGAGVGTDTQYF.

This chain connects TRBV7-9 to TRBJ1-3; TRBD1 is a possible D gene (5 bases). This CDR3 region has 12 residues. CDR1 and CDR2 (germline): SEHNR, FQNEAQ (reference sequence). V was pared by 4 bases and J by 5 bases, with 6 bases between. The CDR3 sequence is CASSSDRNTIYF. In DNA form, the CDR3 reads TGTGCCAGCAGCTCGGACAGAAACACCATATATTTT.

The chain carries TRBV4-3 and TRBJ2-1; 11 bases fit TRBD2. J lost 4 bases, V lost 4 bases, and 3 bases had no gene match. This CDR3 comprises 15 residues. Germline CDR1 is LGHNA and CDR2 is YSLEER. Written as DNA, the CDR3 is TGCGCCAGCAGCCTAGCGGGAGGGCTATACAATGAGCAGTTCTTC. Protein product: CASSLAGGLYNEQFF.

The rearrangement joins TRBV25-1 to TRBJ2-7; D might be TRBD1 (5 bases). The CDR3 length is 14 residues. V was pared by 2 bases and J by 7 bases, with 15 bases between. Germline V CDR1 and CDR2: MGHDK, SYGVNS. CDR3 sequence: CASSEQGGPWEQYF. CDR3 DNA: TGTGCCAGCAGTGAACAGGGTGGTCCGTGGGAGCAGTACTTC.

Here the CDR3 reads CASSDRTGWPYEQYF. CDR3 DNA sequence: TGTGCCAGCAGTGATAGGACAGGGTGGCCGTACGAGCAGTACTTC. V usage is TRBV2 and J usage is TRBJ2-7; 8 bases line up with TRBD1. Germline CDR1 SNHLY, CDR2 FYNNEI. This CDR3 is built from 15 residues. The trim removed 3 bases at V and 4 bases at J, leaving 8 bases unmatched.

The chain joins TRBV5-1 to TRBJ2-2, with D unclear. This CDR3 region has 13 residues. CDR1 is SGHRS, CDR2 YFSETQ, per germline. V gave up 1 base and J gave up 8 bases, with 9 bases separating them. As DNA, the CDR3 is TGCGCCAGCAGCTTGTCTGAAGCGGGGGAGCTGTTTTTT. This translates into CASSLSEAGELFF.

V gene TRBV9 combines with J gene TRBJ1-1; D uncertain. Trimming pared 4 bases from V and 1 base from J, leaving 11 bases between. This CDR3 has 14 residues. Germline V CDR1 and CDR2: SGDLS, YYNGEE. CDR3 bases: TGTGCCAGCAGCATCGATAGAGGGAACACTGAAGCTTTCTTT. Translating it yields CASSIDRGNTEAFF.

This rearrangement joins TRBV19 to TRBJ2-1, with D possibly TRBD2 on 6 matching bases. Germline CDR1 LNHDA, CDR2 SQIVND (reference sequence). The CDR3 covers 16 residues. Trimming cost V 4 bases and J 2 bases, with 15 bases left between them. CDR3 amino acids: CASSTLGGRAYNEQFF. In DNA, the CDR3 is TGTGCCAGTAGTACCCTGGGGGGACGGGCCTACAATGAGCAGTTCTTC.

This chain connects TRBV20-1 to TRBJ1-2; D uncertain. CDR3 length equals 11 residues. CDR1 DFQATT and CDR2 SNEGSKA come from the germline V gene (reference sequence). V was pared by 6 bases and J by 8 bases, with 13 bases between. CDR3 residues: CSAPGGEGYTF. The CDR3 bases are TGCAGTGCGCCGGGCGGGGAAGGCTACACCTTC.

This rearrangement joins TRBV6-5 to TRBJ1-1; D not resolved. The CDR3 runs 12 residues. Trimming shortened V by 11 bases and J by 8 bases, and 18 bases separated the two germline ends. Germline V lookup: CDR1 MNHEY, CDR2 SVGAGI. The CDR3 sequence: CASTLAGLEAFF. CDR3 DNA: TGTGCCTCGACATTGGCAGGCCTGGAAGCTTTCTTT.

The CDR3 loop is CASSVRGHQPQHF. In DNA form, the CDR3 reads TGTGCCAGTAGCGTCCGAGGTCATCAGCCCCAGCATTTT. The chain uses TRBV19 and TRBJ1-5, with D unclear. This CDR3 comprises 13 residues. CDR1 and CDR2 from the germline V gene are LNHDA and SQIVND (reference sequence). The V end lost 6 bases, the J end lost 5 bases, and 11 bases lay between the germline ends.

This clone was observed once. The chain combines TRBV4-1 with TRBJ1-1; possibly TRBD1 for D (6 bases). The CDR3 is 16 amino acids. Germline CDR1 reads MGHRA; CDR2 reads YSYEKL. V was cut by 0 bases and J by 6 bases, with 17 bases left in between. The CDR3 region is CASSQEEGRGSAEAFF. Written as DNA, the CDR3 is TGCGCCAGCAGCCAAGAAGAGGGCAGGGGCTCGGCTGAAGCTTTCTTT.

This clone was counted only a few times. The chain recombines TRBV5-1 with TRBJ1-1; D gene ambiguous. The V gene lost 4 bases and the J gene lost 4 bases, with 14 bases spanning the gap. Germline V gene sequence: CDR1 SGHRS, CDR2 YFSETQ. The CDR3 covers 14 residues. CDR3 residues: CASSGPEGSTEAFF. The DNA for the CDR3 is TGCGCCAGCAGCGGCCCCGAGGGCTCCACTGAAGCTTTCTTT.

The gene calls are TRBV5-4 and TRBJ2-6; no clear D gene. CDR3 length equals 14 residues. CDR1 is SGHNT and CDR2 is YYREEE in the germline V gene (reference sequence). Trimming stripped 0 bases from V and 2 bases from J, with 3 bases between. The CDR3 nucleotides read TGTGCCAGCAGCTTGGTAGCTGGGGCCAACGTCCTGACTTTC. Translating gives CASSLVAGANVLTF.

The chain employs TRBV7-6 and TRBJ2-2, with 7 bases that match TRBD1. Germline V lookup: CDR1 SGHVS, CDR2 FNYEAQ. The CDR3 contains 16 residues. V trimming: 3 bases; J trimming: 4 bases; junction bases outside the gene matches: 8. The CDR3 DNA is TGTGCCAGCAGCTTTACAGGGGCGGGTGGCACCGGGGAGCTGTTTTTT. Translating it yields CASSFTGAGGTGELFF.

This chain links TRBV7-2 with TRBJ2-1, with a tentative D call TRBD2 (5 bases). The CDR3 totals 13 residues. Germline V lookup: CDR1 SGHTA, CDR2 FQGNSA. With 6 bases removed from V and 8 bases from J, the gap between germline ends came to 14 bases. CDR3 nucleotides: TGTGCCAGCAGACCCCCTAGCAAGGATGAGCAGTTCTTC. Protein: CASRPPSKDEQFF.

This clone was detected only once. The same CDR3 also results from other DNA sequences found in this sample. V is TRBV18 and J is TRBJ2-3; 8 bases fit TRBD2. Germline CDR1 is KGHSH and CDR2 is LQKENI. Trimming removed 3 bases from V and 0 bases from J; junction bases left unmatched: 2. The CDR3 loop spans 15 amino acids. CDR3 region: CASSPTSGSTDTQYF. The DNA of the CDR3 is TGTGCCAGCTCACCCACTAGCGGTAGCACAGATACGCAGTATTTT. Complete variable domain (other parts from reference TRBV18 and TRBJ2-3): NAGVMQNPRHLVRRRGQEARLRCSPMKGHSHVYWYRQLPEEGLKFMVYLQKENIIDESGMPKERFSAEFPKEGPSILRIQQVVRGDSAAYFCASSPTSGSTDTQYFGPGTRLTVL.

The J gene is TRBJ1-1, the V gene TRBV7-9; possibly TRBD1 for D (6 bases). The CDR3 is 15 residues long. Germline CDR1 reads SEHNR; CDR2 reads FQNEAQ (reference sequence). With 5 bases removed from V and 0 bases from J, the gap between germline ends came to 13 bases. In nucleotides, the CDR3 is TGTGCCAGCAGCGATCAGGGGCGACTGAACACTGAAGCTTTCTTT. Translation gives CASSDQGRLNTEAFF.

The CDR3 nucleotides are TGTGCCAGCAGCTTGGATCTACAGGGGAATCAGCCCCAGCATTTT. This translates into CASSLDLQGNQPQHF. The chain joins TRBV7-2 to TRBJ1-5, with TRBD1 matching 7 bases. V lost 3 bases to trimming and J lost 4 bases; unmatched junction nucleotides: 6. CDR1 and CDR2 (germline): SGHTA, FQGNSA. This CDR3 is 15 amino acids long.